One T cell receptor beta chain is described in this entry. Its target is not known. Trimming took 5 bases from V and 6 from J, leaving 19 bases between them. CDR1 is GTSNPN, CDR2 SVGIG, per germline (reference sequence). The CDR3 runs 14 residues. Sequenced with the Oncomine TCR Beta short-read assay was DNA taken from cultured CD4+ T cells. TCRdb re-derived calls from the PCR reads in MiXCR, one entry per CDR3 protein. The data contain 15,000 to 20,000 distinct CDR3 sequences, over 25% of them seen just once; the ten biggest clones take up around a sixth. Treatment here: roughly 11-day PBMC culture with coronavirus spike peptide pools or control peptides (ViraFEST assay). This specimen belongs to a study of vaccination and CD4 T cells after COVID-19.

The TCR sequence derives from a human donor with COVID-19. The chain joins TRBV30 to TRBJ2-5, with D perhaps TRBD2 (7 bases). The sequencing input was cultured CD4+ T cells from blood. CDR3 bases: TGTGCCTGGGAGGGACGGGGGGCCGTGAAGACCCAGTACTTC. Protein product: CAWEGRGAVKTQYF.